The next 30 T cell receptor beta chains were all read from a single sample in a study of Ad26.COV2.S vaccination and SARS-CoV-2 variants. Described treatment: around 19 received Ad26.COV2.S at low or high dose, single or two shots; 5 received placebo; per-sample allocation not given. Day 63 after the first injection of vaccine or placebo was the sampling time. Produced via immunoSEQ multiplex PCR; TCRdb's table is partial and in-frame only. The sample comprises hundreds of thousands of clones, 88% of which are singletons, and 6.4% rests with the top ten. Here the sequenced sample was peripheral blood, taken in a trial of Ad26.COV2.S vaccine versus placebo. Every receptor here comes from a person between 18 and 65 years old who received the Ad26.COV2.S COVID-19 vaccine or a placebo.

This clone appeared a few times. The V and J genes are TRBV6-2 or TRBV6-3 and TRBJ1-1; 7 bases map to TRBD1. The CDR3 is 12 residues long. V dropped 6 bases and J dropped 7; count of bases not matched to a gene: 5. Germline V gene lookup returns CDR1 MNHEY and CDR2 SVGEGT. CDR3 nucleotide sequence: TGTGCCAGCAGCCTCTCAGGGGGTGAAGCTTTCTTT. This translates into CASSLSGGEAFF.

The chain has TRBV7-3 and TRBJ2-2, with no clear D. Per the germline V gene, CDR1 is SGHTA and CDR2 is FQGTGA. The length of the CDR3 is 15 residues. Trimming took 2 bases from V and 2 from J, leaving 9 bases between them. CDR3 in DNA: TGTGCCAGCAGCTTAGTCAGGAGCAACACCGGGGAGCTGTTTTTT. Residues: CASSLVRSNTGELFF.

A note on this clone: Other DNA sequences from this sample encode an identical CDR3 as well. The genes are TRBV6-5 and TRBJ1-3, with unresolved D. The length of the CDR3 is 12 residues. Trimming cost V 6 bases and J 1 base, with 4 bases left between them. From germline, CDR1 is MNHEY and CDR2 SVGAGI. The DNA of the CDR3 is TGTGCCAGCAGAAGTTCTGGAAACACCATATATTTT. It encodes CASRSSGNTIYF.

The gene calls are TRBV4-2 and TRBJ1-1, with a tentative D call TRBD1 (6 bases). The CDR3 has 14 amino acids. Deletions cut 2 bases from V and 4 bases from J, with 11 bases between. CDR1 is LGHNA, CDR2 YNFKEQ, per germline. CDR3 sequence reads: CASSQTGLGTEAFF. DNA for the CDR3: TGTGCCAGCAGCCAAACAGGGTTGGGCACTGAAGCTTTCTTT.

This rearrangement joins TRBV30 to TRBJ1-2; 7 nucleotides agree with TRBD1. CDR1 is GTSNPN and CDR2 is SVGIG in the germline V gene (reference sequence). The CDR3 totals 13 residues. With V trimmed by 2 bases and J by 4 bases, 4 bases remained unmatched. The CDR3 coding sequence is TGTGCCTGGAGTATAACAGGGGTCTATGGCTACACCTTC. Translating gives CAWSITGVYGYTF.

The chain carries TRBV19 and TRBJ2-7; TRBD1 matches at 7 bases. Germline CDR1 reads LNHDA; CDR2 reads SQIVND (reference sequence). The trim removed 3 bases at V and 3 bases at J, leaving 11 bases unmatched. CDR3 length: 16 residues. DNA for the CDR3: TGTGCCAGTAGTATTCAATATTGGACAGGCAGCTACGAGCAGTACTTC. Its protein is CASSIQYWTGSYEQYF. Together with reference TRBV19 and TRBJ2-7, the CDR3 gives the full variable domain: DGGITQSPKYLFRKEGQNVTLSCEQNLNHDAMYWYRQDPGQGLRLIYYSQIVNDFQKGDIAEGYSVSREKKESFPLTVTSAQKNPTAFYLCASSIQYWTGSYEQYFGPGTRLTVT.

The genes are TRBV4-1 and TRBJ1-1; D not certain. This CDR3 is built from 13 residues. Germline V gene sequence: CDR1 MGHRA, CDR2 YSYEKL. V lost 0 bases and J lost 11, with 13 bases in between. CDR3 residues: CASSQELTYGAFF. The CDR3 bases are TGCGCCAGCAGCCAAGAGTTAACTTACGGGGCTTTCTTT.

V usage is TRBV24-1 and J usage is TRBJ2-3; D unclear. Germline CDR1 KGHDR, CDR2 SFDVKD. This CDR3 spans 16 amino acids. Trimming removed 4 bases from V and 3 bases from J, with 16 bases in between. The CDR3 DNA reads TGTGCCACCAGTGAAGCCTGGGGTGAAGGGACAGATACGCAGTATTTT. Protein sequence: CATSEAWGEGTDTQYF.

The rearrangement joins TRBV6-4 to TRBJ2-1, with 11 bases that match TRBD1. Germline lookup yields CDR1 MRHNA and CDR2 SNTAGT. Trimming at V came to 0 bases and at J to 6 bases, leaving 1 base not matched to a gene. This CDR3 has 15 residues. The CDR3 reads CASSDSGTGGNEQFF. The CDR3 DNA follows: TGTGCCAGCAGTGACTCCGGGACAGGGGGCAATGAGCAGTTCTTC.

The rearrangement uses TRBV9 and TRBJ2-1; 9 bases are shared with TRBD1. After removal of 4 bases from V and 9 bases from J, the junction contained 14 bases not matched to a gene. The CDR3 totals 16 residues. CDR1 and CDR2 from the germline V gene are SGDLS and YYNGEE. The CDR3 bases are TGTGCCAGCAGCACCAAGAAGGGACAGGGAGCAGGTGAGCAGTTCTTC. This encodes CASSTKKGQGAGEQFF.

The rearrangement joins TRBV7-9 to TRBJ1-1; maybe TRBD1 (6 bases). Germline V lookup: CDR1 SEHNR, CDR2 FQNEAQ (reference sequence). V lost 9 bases to trimming and J lost 9 bases, with 17 bases between them. The CDR3 length is 12 residues. Here the CDR3 DNA reads TGTGCCAGTAGGACAGTAGCTTACCAAGCTTTCTTT. Translated: CASRTVAYQAFF.

The V call is TRBV9, the J call TRBJ2-1; D is perhaps TRBD2 (6 bases). Germline lookup yields CDR1 SGDLS and CDR2 YYNGEE. This CDR3 is 15 amino acids long. Between the trimmed V and J ends, which lost 3 bases and 4 bases, there was a span of 14 bases. The CDR3 sequence is CASSARRATYNEQFF. CDR3 sequence (DNA): TGTGCCAGCAGCGCCCGGAGGGCTACTTACAATGAGCAGTTCTTC.

This chain connects TRBV10-3 to TRBJ2-6; D not resolved. V lost 3 bases, J lost 0 bases, and 6 bases lay in between. This CDR3 contains 15 residues. Germline V lookup: CDR1 ENHRY, CDR2 SYGVKD. Written as DNA, the CDR3 is TGTGCCATCAGTGACAGGACCTCTGGGGCCAACGTCCTGACTTTC. It yields the protein CAISDRTSGANVLTF.

This chain links TRBV14 with TRBJ2-7, with TRBD2 identical over 8 bases. Germline lookup yields CDR1 SGHDN and CDR2 FVKESK. This CDR3 contains 16 residues. V trimming: 4 bases; J trimming: 2 bases; junction bases outside the gene matches: 10. The CDR3 is CASSRRDTSGTYEQYF. CDR3 bases: TGTGCCAGCAGCCGACGGGACACTAGCGGAACCTACGAGCAGTACTTC.

This chain uses TRBV28 with TRBJ1-2; a weak D match, TRBD1 (5 bases). This CDR3 is 15 amino acids long. CDR1 is MDHEN and CDR2 is SYDVKM in the germline V gene. Trimming removed 7 bases from V and 5 bases from J, with 20 bases in between. CDR3 sequence: CASTSSQGRAYGYTF. The CDR3, as DNA: TGTGCCAGCACCTCTTCCCAGGGCAGGGCTTATGGCTACACCTTC.

The genes are TRBV14 and TRBJ1-6, with TRBD1 matching 9 bases. The V gene end was trimmed by 1 base and the J gene end by 9 bases; junction bases not matched to a gene: 4. The germline V gene encodes CDR1 SGHDN and CDR2 FVKESK. This CDR3 contains 15 residues. The CDR3 protein is CASSQARQGGSPLHF. CDR3 DNA: TGTGCCAGCAGCCAAGCCCGACAGGGGGGTTCACCCCTCCACTTT.

The rearrangement links TRBV7-2 to TRBJ2-2, with D perhaps TRBD1 (6 bases). The CDR3 has 14 residues. V dropped 2 bases and J dropped 6 bases, with 10 bases sitting between them. The germline V gene has CDR1 SGHTA and CDR2 FQGNSA. The CDR3 DNA follows: TGTGCCAGCAGCTTATACAGGGTATCCGGGGAGCTGTTTTTT. Translating it yields CASSLYRVSGELFF.

The V call is TRBV5-1, the J call TRBJ1-2, with D perhaps matching TRBD1 (5 bases). V lost 0 bases and J 4 bases, leaving 10 bases between the germline ends. The CDR3 runs 14 residues. Looked up from germline, CDR1 is SGHRS and CDR2 is YFSETQ. The CDR3 loop is CASSLGIGTYGYTF. The CDR3 nucleotides are TGCGCCAGCAGCTTGGGGATCGGGACCTATGGCTACACCTTC. Filled out from reference TRBV5-1 and TRBJ1-2, the complete variable domain reads KAGVTQTPRYLIKTRGQQVTLSCSPISGHRSVSWYQQTPGQGLQFLFEYFSETQRNKGNFPGRFSGRQFSNSRSEMNVSTLELGDSALYLCASSLGIGTYGYTFGSGTRLTVV.

The rearrangement joins TRBV2 to TRBJ1-5; no clear D. The CDR3 consists of 16 residues. V lost 9 bases and J lost 7, with 25 bases in between. Per germline, CDR1 SNHLY and CDR2 FYNNEI. The CDR3 protein is CASSPRVAGERQPQHF. The CDR3 DNA reads TGTGCCAGTTCACCGAGGGTTGCGGGTGAACGGCAGCCCCAGCATTTT.

The CDR3 here is CASRPQAERYEQYF. The CDR3 region has the DNA TGTGCCAGTAGACCACAGGCCGAACGCTACGAGCAGTACTTC. The chain joins TRBV19 to TRBJ2-7, with D maybe TRBD1 (5 bases). The CDR3 runs 14 residues. Deletions cut 6 bases from V and 3 bases from J, with 15 bases between. Germline lookup yields CDR1 LNHDA and CDR2 SQIVND (reference sequence).

This sequence joins TRBV5-1 and TRBJ2-3, with no clear D. CDR3 length: 14 residues. Germline V gene lookup returns CDR1 SGHRS and CDR2 YFSETQ. V lost 4 bases and J 2 bases, leaving 11 bases between the germline ends. As DNA, the CDR3 is TGCGCCAGCAGCCACCGGACGTACACAGATACGCAGTATTTT. It encodes CASSHRTYTDTQYF.

This chain uses TRBV5-6 with TRBJ1-1; D ambiguous. The V and J ends lost 0 bases and 0 bases respectively, with 9 bases between them. The germline CDR1 and CDR2 sequences are SGHDT and YYEEEE. The CDR3 runs 15 residues. This chain's CDR3 is CASSLAAGLNTEAFF. The CDR3 DNA reads TGTGCCAGCAGCTTGGCGGCTGGCTTGAACACTGAAGCTTTCTTT.

The gene calls are TRBV4-3 and TRBJ1-6; D is perhaps TRBD1 (6 bases). Trimming removed 1 base from V and 7 bases from J, with 11 bases in between. The CDR3 consists of 15 residues. The V gene's germline CDR1 is LGHNA and CDR2 YSLEER. CDR3 region: CASSQVWTANSPLHF. For the CDR3, the DNA is TGCGCCAGCAGCCAAGTATGGACAGCAAATTCACCCCTCCACTTT.

This chain links TRBV6-2 or TRBV6-3 with TRBJ2-5; 10 positions agree with TRBD1. With 4 bases clipped from V and 4 bases from J, the junction kept 6 bases outside the gene matches. There are 15 residues in the CDR3. The germline CDR1 and CDR2 sequences are MNHEY and SVGEGT. This CDR3 reads CASSLDRGLGETQYF. The CDR3 coding sequence is TGTGCCAGCAGTTTAGACAGGGGGCTGGGAGAGACCCAGTACTTC.

The chain uses TRBV10-3 and TRBJ2-7; D is tentatively TRBD1 or TRBD2 (5 bases each). CDR3 size: 16 residues. V was trimmed by 3 bases and J by 0 bases, leaving 15 bases between them. The V gene's germline CDR1 is ENHRY and CDR2 SYGVKD. The CDR3 DNA sequence: TGTGCCATCAGTGATCCAATGGCAGGGAGCTCCTACGAGCAGTACTTC. Encoded protein: CAISDPMAGSSYEQYF.

This clone has a single count. CDR3 DNA: TGTGCCAGCAGCTTCCAGACAGGGGCACTCCAAGAGACCCAGTACTTC. This gives the protein CASSFQTGALQETQYF. V gene TRBV7-9 combines with J gene TRBJ2-5; the match to TRBD1 covers 8 bases. Germline loops: CDR1 SEHNR, CDR2 FQNEAQ (reference sequence). The CDR3 contains 16 residues. V gave up 3 bases and J gave up 1 base; unmatched junction bases: 7. Complete variable domain (other parts from reference TRBV7-9 and TRBJ2-5): DTGVSQNPRHKITKRGQNVTFRCDPISEHNRLYWYRQTLGQGPEFLTYFQNEAQLEKSRLLSDRFSAERPKGSFSTLEIQRTEQGDSAMYLCASSFQTGALQETQYFGPGTRLLVL.

CDR3 DNA: TGTGCCAGCAGCCCAGGGACAGGGTTTAGATCCTACGAGCAGTACTTC. The encoded protein is CASSPGTGFRSYEQYF. V usage is TRBV7-3 and J usage is TRBJ2-7; TRBD1 matches 9 bases. Looked up from germline, CDR1 is SGHTA and CDR2 is FQGTGA. With V trimmed by 5 bases and J by 1 base, 9 bases remained unmatched. The CDR3 loop spans 16 amino acids.

This sequence joins TRBV7-2 and TRBJ1-5, with no clear D. The CDR3 is 14 residues long. Germline CDR1 SGHTA, CDR2 FQGNSA. Trimming took 0 bases from V and 5 from J, leaving 8 bases between them. In DNA, the CDR3 is TGTGCCAGCAGCTTAGCGCCGTCTGATCAGCCCCAGCATTTT. Translating it yields CASSLAPSDQPQHF.

J is TRBJ2-3 and V is TRBV30, with 10 bases matching TRBD2. The CDR3 sequence is 16 residues long. The germline V gene encodes CDR1 GTSNPN and CDR2 SVGIG (reference sequence). The V segment lost 3 bases and the J segment 3 bases; nucleotides outside the gene matches: 9. CDR3 residues: CAWRKSGGASTDTQYF. For the CDR3, the DNA is TGTGCCTGGAGGAAGAGCGGGGGGGCCTCGACAGATACGCAGTATTTT.

J is TRBJ1-2 and V is TRBV28; tentative D call: TRBD1 (6 bases). V was pared by 7 bases and J by 8 bases, with 14 bases between. The CDR3 runs to 12 residues. Germline CDR1 reads MDHEN; CDR2 reads SYDVKM. The CDR3 DNA sequence: TGTGCCAGCACCCGGGGGCGTCCGGGCTACACCTTC. Translated: CASTRGRPGYTF.